This T cell receptor beta chain was identified in a study of tumor-infiltrating lymphocytes in primary liver carcinoma. About this clonotype: The junction shows a germline mismatch at one end, possibly a read error.

Germline CDR1 is SGHAT and CDR2 is FQNNGV. This CDR3 spans 15 amino acids. Co-extracting RNA and DNA was done with roughly 17-32 mg of unsorted bulk tissue as input. Total RNA (approximately 0.5 ug) served as template for TCR beta cDNA synthesis primed by a constant-region primer. Slightly modified ARM-PCR with three nested multiplex PCR rounds yielded TCR beta libraries. The first two PCR rounds used TRBV1-TRBV30 forward primers with a C-beta reverse primer, about 10 cycles each. TCRdb reprocessed the multiplex PCR reads with MiXCR, giving one entry per CDR3 protein. Found here are some 94,000 distinct CDR3 sequences, approximately 71% of them singletons; the top ten hold just over 9.5%.

The sample taken for sequencing was liver tumor tissue from sampling region 5. Subset specified: tumor region T5, tumor centre. The clonotype was recovered from a woman aged 60-75 years with primary liver carcinoma and hepatitis B virus infection. The V and J genes are TRBV11-2 and TRBJ2-2; a weak D match, TRBD1 (6 bases). CDR3 DNA: TGTGCCAGCAGCTTAGAAGGGACACACACCGTGGAGCTGTTTTTT. The encoded protein is CASSLEGTHTVELFF. The complete variable domain, with remaining parts taken from reference TRBV11-2 and TRBJ2-2, reads EAGVAQSPRYKIIEKRQSVAFWCNPISGHATLYWYQQILGQGPKLLIQFQNNGVVDDSQLPKDRFSAERLKGVDSTLKIQPAKLEDSAVYLCASSLEGTHTVELFFGEGSRLTVL.